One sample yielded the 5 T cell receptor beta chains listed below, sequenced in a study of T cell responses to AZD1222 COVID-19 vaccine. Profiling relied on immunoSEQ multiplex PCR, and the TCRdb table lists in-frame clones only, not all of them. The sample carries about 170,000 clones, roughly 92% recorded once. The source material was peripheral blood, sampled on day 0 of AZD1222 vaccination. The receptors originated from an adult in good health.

The CDR3 nucleotides read TGTGCCAGCAGTGTGGGACAGACTATTAATGAAAAACTGTTTTTT. It yields the protein CASSVGQTINEKLFF. The J gene is TRBJ1-4, the V gene TRBV2, with TRBD1 matching over 7 bases. Unmatched junction bases numbered 6, after V lost 4 bases and J lost 4 bases. Germline V gene data show CDR1 as SNHLY and CDR2 as FYNNEI. The CDR3 loop spans 15 amino acids.

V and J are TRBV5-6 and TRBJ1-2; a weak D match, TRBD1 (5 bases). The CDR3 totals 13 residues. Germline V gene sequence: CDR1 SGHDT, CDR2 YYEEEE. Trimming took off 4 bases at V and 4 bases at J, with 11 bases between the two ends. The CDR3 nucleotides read TGTGCCAGCAGCCGGGACCGGGCCTATGGCTACACCTTC. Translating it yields CASSRDRAYGYTF.

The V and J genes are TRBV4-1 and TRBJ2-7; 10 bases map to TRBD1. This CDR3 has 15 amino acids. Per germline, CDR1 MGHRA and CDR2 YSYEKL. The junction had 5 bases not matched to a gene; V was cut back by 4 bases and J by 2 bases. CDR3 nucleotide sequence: TGCGCCAGCAGCCGAGCGGGACAGGGGACCTACGAGCAGTACTTC. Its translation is CASSRAGQGTYEQYF.

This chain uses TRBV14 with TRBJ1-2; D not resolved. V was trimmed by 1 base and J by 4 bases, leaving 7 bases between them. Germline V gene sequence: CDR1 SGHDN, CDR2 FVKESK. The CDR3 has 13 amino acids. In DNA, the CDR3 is TGTGCCAGCAGCCAAGCAGGAGCCTATGGCTACACCTTC. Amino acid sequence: CASSQAGAYGYTF.

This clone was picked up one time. The CDR3 is CASSPTSGIGEQFF. In nucleotides, the CDR3 is TGTGCCAGCAGCCCGACAAGCGGGATCGGTGAGCAGTTCTTC. The gene calls are TRBV2 and TRBJ2-1; TRBD2 matches 7 bases. There are 14 residues in the CDR3. Trimming at V came to 6 bases and at J to 9 bases, leaving 11 bases not matched to a gene. CDR1 and CDR2 (germline): SNHLY, FYNNEI.